This T cell receptor beta chain was retrieved from a study of T cell responses to AZD1222 COVID-19 vaccine. Clones were sequenced by immunoSEQ multiplex PCR, and TCRdb holds only the in-frame ones, with some missing. Among about 130,000 clones, 90% were seen once, and the ten largest hold less than 9%. Remarks on this clone: Its matching antigen is unknown.

Notes on the study in general: Only after the peak T cell response were repertoires sampled. Reportedly, close to half of spike-specific TCRs are directed against unmutated variant regions.

The V gene's germline CDR1 is MNHNY and CDR2 SVGAGI (reference sequence). V shed 6 bases and J shed 8 bases, with 19 bases lying between them. The CDR3 is made up of 14 amino acids. The J gene is TRBJ1-2, the V gene TRBV6-6, with TRBD1 as a possible D gene (6 bases). The source was peripheral blood, collected on day 0 of AZD1222 vaccination. The clonotype comes from an adult in good health. The CDR3 DNA sequence: TGTGCCAGCAGGGGGGAAACAGGGATTCGGGGCTACACCTTC. Translation: CASRGETGIRGYTF.